The 31 T cell receptor beta chains presented below share a single source sample, sequenced in a study of OX40 agonist ivuxolimab in advanced cancers. Data came from immunoSEQ multiplex PCR; TCRdb stores just in-frame clones and leaves some out. The table lists tens of thousands of clones, about 91% of them singletons. The specimen was CD4+ or CD8+ T cells sorted from blood, collected in a trial of the OX40 agonist ivuxolimab. These receptors were collected from an adult with an advanced solid tumor such as melanoma, head and neck, liver or kidney cancer.

This chain uses TRBV27 with TRBJ2-1, with TRBD1 matching over 7 bases. This CDR3 has 15 residues. Germline loops: CDR1 MNHEY, CDR2 SMNVEV (reference sequence). The V segment lost 1 base and the J segment 5 bases; nucleotides outside the gene matches: 5. Here the CDR3 reads CASSLLKTGNNEQFF. The DNA of the CDR3 is TGTGCCAGCAGTTTATTAAAGACAGGGAACAATGAGCAGTTCTTC.

This clone was observed a few times. The chain uses TRBV7-9 and TRBJ2-1; 7 bases line up with TRBD2. The V segment lost 6 bases and the J segment 0 bases; nucleotides outside the gene matches: 5. Germline V gene data show CDR1 as SEHNR and CDR2 as FQNEAQ (reference sequence). The CDR3 has 15 amino acids. The CDR3 coding sequence is TGTGCCAGCAGTGCCAGGGACTACTCCTACAATGAGCAGTTCTTC. It encodes CASSARDYSYNEQFF. Supplemented by reference TRBV7-9 and TRBJ2-1, the full variable domain reads DTGVSQNPRHKITKRGQNVTFRCDPISEHNRLYWYRQTLGQGPEFLTYFQNEAQLEKSRLLSDRFSAERPKGSFSTLEIQRTEQGDSAMYLCASSARDYSYNEQFFGPGTRLTVL.

The chain recombines TRBV11-2 with TRBJ2-7; 7 bases match TRBD2. Germline-derived CDR1 and CDR2 are SGHAT and FQNNGV. This CDR3 spans 15 amino acids. V dropped 1 base and J dropped 6; count of bases not matched to a gene: 9. Here the CDR3 reads CASSLVGGRVSEQYF. The DNA for the CDR3 is TGTGCCAGCAGCTTAGTGGGCGGGAGAGTCAGCGAGCAGTACTTC.

The chain combines TRBV6-6 with TRBJ2-7; tentative D call: TRBD2 (6 bases). Between the trimmed V and J ends, which lost 7 bases and 2 bases, there was a span of 9 bases. This CDR3 is built from 12 residues. Germline V gene data show CDR1 as MNHNY and CDR2 as SVGAGI (reference sequence). The CDR3, as DNA: TGTGCCAGCACCGGGGGACCCTACGAGCAGTACTTC. Its protein product is CASTGGPYEQYF.

V gene TRBV4-1 combines with J gene TRBJ2-1; D not certain. Germline V gene sequence: CDR1 MGHRA, CDR2 YSYEKL. Between the trimmed V and J ends, which lost 5 bases and 5 bases, there was a span of 25 bases. This CDR3 spans 18 amino acids. CDR3 sequence (DNA): TGCGCCAGCAGCACATCCCCTCCGATCTGGGGATCGGACAATGAGCAGTTCTTC. Translation: CASSTSPPIWGSDNEQFF.

The J gene is TRBJ2-3, the V gene TRBV10-3; 10 bases map to TRBD1. The CDR3 is made up of 15 amino acids. J gave up 4 bases and V 2 bases, and 3 bases lay outside the gene matches. Per the germline V gene, CDR1 is ENHRY and CDR2 is SYGVKD. The CDR3 DNA sequence: TGTGCCATCAGTGAGGGAGGACAGGGGGCAGATACGCAGTATTTT. Translating gives CAISEGGQGADTQYF.

The rearrangement links TRBV6-1 to TRBJ2-7, with TRBD1 matching 8 bases. The germline CDR1 and CDR2 sequences are MNHNS and SASEGT. The V and J ends lost 6 bases and 0 bases, in that order; junction bases with no gene match: 4. The CDR3 is made up of 14 amino acids. CDR3 sequence: CASRGQGTSYEQYF. CDR3 coding DNA: TGTGCCAGCAGAGGACAGGGAACCTCCTACGAGCAGTACTTC.

In this sample, this clone turned up once. The J gene is TRBJ1-5, the V gene TRBV27; D is ambiguous. Germline V gives CDR1 MNHEY, CDR2 SMNVEV (reference sequence). Trimming took 4 bases from V and 2 from J, leaving 9 bases between them. The CDR3 has 14 residues. This CDR3 is CASSSSGGNQPQHF. The DNA for the CDR3 is TGTGCCAGCAGTTCGTCAGGCGGCAATCAGCCCCAGCATTTT.

The J gene is TRBJ2-1, the V gene TRBV9; 7 bases align to TRBD2. Germline CDR1 is SGDLS and CDR2 is YYNGEE. J lost 2 bases, V lost 2 bases, and 4 bases had no gene match. The CDR3 contains 15 residues. The CDR3 region is CASSVSGKAYNEQFF. Here the CDR3 DNA reads TGTGCCAGCAGCGTCAGCGGGAAGGCCTACAATGAGCAGTTCTTC.

The V gene is TRBV5-1, the J gene TRBJ2-5, with D unclear. The J call may not be correct, given that the DNA end is closer to TRBJ2-7. The germline V gene has CDR1 SGHRS and CDR2 YFSETQ. The length of the CDR3 is 13 residues. CDR3 residues: CASSLARAYEQYF. CDR3 DNA: TGCGCCAGCAGCTTGGCCCGAGCCTACGAGCAGTACTTC.

The V gene is TRBV6-1, the J gene TRBJ1-4; 7 bases agree with TRBD1. Losses at the gene ends were 4 bases for V and 8 bases for J; bases not matched to a gene: 7. CDR1 and CDR2 from the germline V gene are MNHNS and SASEGT. This CDR3 comprises 14 residues. CDR3 nucleotides: TGTGCCAGCAGTGTGACAGGGCTACGGGAAAAACTGTTTTTT. It codes for CASSVTGLREKLFF.

The table lists this clone with a few counts. The V gene is TRBV6-6, the J gene TRBJ1-5; D remains unclear. Germline CDR1 MNHNY, CDR2 SVGAGI (reference sequence). The CDR3 has 12 residues. V lost 7 bases and J 6 bases, leaving 10 bases between the germline ends. The CDR3 DNA reads TGTGCCAGCACTGGGATAGGTCAGCCCCAGCATTTT. Its protein is CASTGIGQPQHF.

The V gene is TRBV28, the J gene TRBJ2-7; TRBD1 aligns across 8 bases. There are 15 residues in the CDR3. V lost 3 bases, J lost 7 bases, and 11 bases stayed unmatched. Germline V CDR1 and CDR2: MDHEN, SYDVKM. CDR3 sequence (DNA): TGTGCCAGCAGTTTCCCGGGTACAGGGGGTGGGGAGCAGTACTTC. Residues: CASSFPGTGGGEQYF.

This chain joins TRBV15 and TRBJ2-5, with 9 bases matching TRBD2. The length of the CDR3 is 15 residues. J lost 4 bases, V lost 4 bases, and 7 bases had no gene match. Germline V gene data show CDR1 as LNHNV and CDR2 as YYDKDF (reference sequence). CDR3 amino acids: CATSKWTSEGETQYF. In nucleotides, the CDR3 is TGTGCCACCAGCAAATGGACTAGCGAGGGAGAGACCCAGTACTTC.

J is TRBJ1-3 and V is TRBV10-3; unclear D gene. The germline gives CDR1 ENHRY, CDR2 SYGVKD. Trimming removed 2 bases from V and 2 bases from J, with 4 bases in between. The CDR3 runs to 13 residues. The CDR3 DNA sequence: TGTGCCATCAGTGAGACAGCTGGAAACACCATATATTTT. Its translation: CAISETAGNTIYF.

As DNA, the CDR3 is TGTGCCAGCAGCTGGCTCTATGGCTACACCTTC. Translating gives CASSWLYGYTF. V is TRBV5-4 and J is TRBJ1-2; the D is unclear. The ends were cut back, 3 bases at V and 4 bases at J, with 4 bases in the middle. The CDR3 covers 11 residues. Looked up from germline, CDR1 is SGHNT and CDR2 is YYREEE (reference sequence). Looking up the rest from reference TRBV5-4 and TRBJ1-2 gives the full variable domain: ETGVTQSPTHLIKTRGQQVTLRCSSQSGHNTVSWYQQALGQGPQFIFQYYREEENGRGNFPPRFSGLQFPNYSSELNVNALELDDSALYLCASSWLYGYTFGSGTRLTVV.

J is TRBJ2-7 and V is TRBV7-9; TRBD1 aligns across 7 bases. V gave up 4 bases and J gave up 4 bases; unmatched junction bases: 10. CDR3 size: 15 residues. Looked up from germline, CDR1 is SEHNR and CDR2 is FQNEAQ (reference sequence). CDR3 sequence (DNA): TGTGCCAGCAGCTCAATACAGGGGACCGGGTACGAGCAGTACTTC. This codes for CASSSIQGTGYEQYF.

Written as DNA, the CDR3 is TGTGCCAGCAGCTCCCCGGGACAGTTGGTCTACGAGCAGTACTTC. This encodes CASSSPGQLVYEQYF. The V call is TRBV5-4, the J call TRBJ2-7, with 7 bases identical to TRBD1. The CDR3 spans 15 residues. Trimming took 3 bases from V and 3 from J; bases not matched to a gene: 9. Germline CDR1 SGHNT, CDR2 YYREEE (reference sequence).

V usage is TRBV5-4 and J usage is TRBJ1-2; D gene unclear. The length of the CDR3 is 16 residues. Germline assignment: CDR1 SGHNT and CDR2 YYREEE (reference sequence). V was pared by 3 bases and J by 0 bases, with 15 bases between. DNA of the CDR3: TGTGCCAGCAGCTCAGGATCCTTTACCCCTAACTATGGCTACACCTTC. Its protein is CASSSGSFTPNYGYTF.

This chain links TRBV10-3 with TRBJ2-1; perhaps TRBD1 as D (6 bases). CDR3 length equals 12 residues. The germline V and J ends were trimmed by 5 bases and 9 bases, with 11 bases remaining between them. The germline CDR1 and CDR2 sequences are ENHRY and SYGVKD. The CDR3 reads CAISTGLGEQFF. The DNA for the CDR3 is TGTGCCATCAGTACAGGGTTGGGTGAGCAGTTCTTC.

J is TRBJ2-5 and V is TRBV5-1, with D possibly matching TRBD1 (6 bases). Germline CDR1 reads SGHRS; CDR2 reads YFSETQ. Trimming left V 2 bases short and J 5 bases short, with 16 bases between. The CDR3 extends over 15 amino acids. CDR3 nucleotides: TGCGCCAGCAGCTTCACCCCTTCAGGGGTTGAGACCCAGTACTTC. Translation: CASSFTPSGVETQYF.

The J gene is TRBJ2-5, the V gene TRBV10-1, with TRBD1 matching over 8 bases. The V gene's germline CDR1 is WNHNN and CDR2 SYGVQD (reference sequence). This CDR3 is 14 amino acids long. The V and J ends lost 4 bases and 5 bases, in that order; junction bases with no gene match: 6. In DNA form, the CDR3 reads TGCGCCAGCAGTGGAGGACAGGGTCTCGAGACCCAGTACTTC. It translates to CASSGGQGLETQYF.

The chain recombines TRBV28 with TRBJ1-1; D not resolved. The CDR3 spans 13 residues. V lost 7 bases and J lost 1, with 10 bases in between. CDR1 and CDR2 from the germline V gene are MDHEN and SYDVKM. CDR3 sequence: CASTTFRNTEAFF. The CDR3 DNA is TGTGCCAGCACCACTTTTCGGAACACTGAAGCTTTCTTT.

The chain couples TRBV6-1 to TRBJ2-3, with unresolved D. V gave up 6 bases and J gave up 4 bases, with 17 bases separating them. This CDR3 comprises 15 residues. Germline assignment: CDR1 MNHNS and CDR2 SASEGT. The CDR3 is CASSRTSLLSDTQYF. CDR3 in DNA: TGTGCCAGCAGCCGGACCTCACTTCTCTCAGATACGCAGTATTTT.

The chain joins TRBV19 to TRBJ2-6; no definite D call. Germline CDR1 reads LNHDA; CDR2 reads SQIVND (reference sequence). The V end lost 10 bases, the J end lost 1 base, and 17 bases lay between the germline ends. This CDR3 has 16 amino acids. The CDR3 DNA reads TGTGCCACCAAAAGCGCGGTAGCTTCTGGGGCCAACGTCCTGACTTTC. Protein: CATKSAVASGANVLTF.

The V gene is TRBV5-1, the J gene TRBJ2-1; the match to TRBD2 covers 12 bases. Germline loops: CDR1 SGHRS, CDR2 YFSETQ. The CDR3 runs to 17 residues. The junction had 10 bases not matched to a gene; V was cut back by 1 base and J by 8 bases. This CDR3 reads CASSLMASGRALDEQFF. In nucleotides, the CDR3 is TGCGCCAGCAGCTTGATGGCTAGCGGGAGGGCCTTGGATGAGCAGTTCTTC.

The sample holds one count of this clone. CDR3 region: CASSPLVDGELFF. The CDR3 coding sequence is TGTGCCAGCTCACCACTGGTTGACGGGGAGCTGTTTTTT. The chain has TRBV18 and TRBJ2-2; D is undetermined. This CDR3 comprises 13 residues. Trimming cost V 1 base and J 7 bases, with 7 bases left between them. Germline V gene data show CDR1 as KGHSH and CDR2 as LQKENI.

CDR3 sequence reads: CASSPPQGRNTEAFF. The CDR3 coding sequence is TGTGCCAGCTCACCACCACAGGGCAGGAACACTGAAGCTTTCTTT. The chain employs TRBV18 and TRBJ1-1; D perhaps matches TRBD1 (6 bases). CDR1 and CDR2 (germline): KGHSH, LQKENI. V lost 0 bases and J 1 base, leaving 9 bases between the germline ends. The length of the CDR3 is 15 residues.

The chain uses TRBV6-5 and TRBJ2-7, with 7 bases that match TRBD1. With 1 base clipped from V and 6 bases from J, the junction kept 6 bases outside the gene matches. This CDR3 has 14 amino acids. From germline, CDR1 is MNHEY and CDR2 SVGAGI. The CDR3, as DNA: TGTGCCAGCAGTTACTTAACAGGGGTCGGCGAGCAGTACTTC. This translates into CASSYLTGVGEQYF.

This chain uses TRBV6-1 with TRBJ2-7; 8 positions match TRBD1. Trimming cost V 5 bases and J 3 bases; bases outside gene matches: 9. This CDR3 is built from 15 residues. CDR1 is MNHNS and CDR2 is SASEGT in the germline V gene. CDR3 residues: CASSLPGTGHYEQYF. The CDR3 DNA reads as TGTGCCAGCAGTTTGCCCGGGACAGGACACTACGAGCAGTACTTC.

The V gene is TRBV2, the J gene TRBJ2-5; 9 bases map to TRBD2. This CDR3 has 17 amino acids. The germline CDR1 and CDR2 sequences are SNHLY and FYNNEI. With V trimmed by 0 bases and J by 7 bases, 12 bases remained unmatched. CDR3 in amino acids: CASSEAALAGLKVTQYF. In DNA form, the CDR3 reads TGTGCCAGCAGTGAAGCCGCGCTAGCGGGATTGAAAGTGACCCAGTACTTC. Using reference TRBV2 and TRBJ2-5 for the parts outside the CDR3, the full variable domain is EPEVTQTPSHQVTQMGQEVILRCVPISNHLYFYWYRQILGQKVEFLVSFYNNEISEKSEIFDDQFSVERPDGSNFTLKIRSTKLEDSAMYFCASSEAALAGLKVTQYFGPGTRLLVL.